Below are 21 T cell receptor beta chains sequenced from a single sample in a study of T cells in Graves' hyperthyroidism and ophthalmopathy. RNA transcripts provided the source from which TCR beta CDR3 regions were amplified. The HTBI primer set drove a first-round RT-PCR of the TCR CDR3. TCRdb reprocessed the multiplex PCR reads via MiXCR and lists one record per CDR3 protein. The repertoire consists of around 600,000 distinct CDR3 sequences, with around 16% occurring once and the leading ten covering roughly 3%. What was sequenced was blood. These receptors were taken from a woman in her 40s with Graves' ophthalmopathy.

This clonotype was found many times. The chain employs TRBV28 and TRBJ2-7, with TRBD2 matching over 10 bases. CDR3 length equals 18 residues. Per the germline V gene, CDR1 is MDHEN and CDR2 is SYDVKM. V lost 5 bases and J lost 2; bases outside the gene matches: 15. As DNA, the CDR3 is TGTGCCAGCAGTGAAATCACCTATTTAGCGGGAGGACCCTACGAGCAGTACTTC. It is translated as CASSEITYLAGGPYEQYF.

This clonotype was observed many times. The CDR3 loop reads CASSLVVVAGETQYF. The CDR3 DNA reads TGTGCCAGCAGCTTAGTGGTGGTAGCGGGAGAGACCCAGTACTTC. This chain uses TRBV11-2 with TRBJ2-5, with 7 positions matching TRBD2. Germline assignment: CDR1 SGHAT and CDR2 FQNNGV. V was clipped by 1 base and J by 4 bases; unmatched bases: 6. This CDR3 has 15 residues.

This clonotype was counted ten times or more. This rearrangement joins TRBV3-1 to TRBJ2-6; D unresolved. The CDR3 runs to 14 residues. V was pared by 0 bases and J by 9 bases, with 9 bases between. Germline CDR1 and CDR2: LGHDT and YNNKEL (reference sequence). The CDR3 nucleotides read TGTGCCAGCAGCCAAGAATCCGCTAGCAACGTCCTGACTTTC. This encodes CASSQESASNVLTF.

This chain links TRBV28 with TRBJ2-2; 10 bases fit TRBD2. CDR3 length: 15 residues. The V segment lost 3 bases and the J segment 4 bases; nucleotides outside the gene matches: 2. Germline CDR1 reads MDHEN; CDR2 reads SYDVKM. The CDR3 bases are TGTGCCAGCAGTTTTGTAGCGGGAGGCACCGGGGAGCTGTTTTTT. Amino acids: CASSFVAGGTGELFF. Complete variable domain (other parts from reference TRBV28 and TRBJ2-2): DVKVTQSSRYLVKRTGEKVFLECVQDMDHENMFWYRQDPGLGLRLIYFSYDVKMKEKGDIPEGYSVSREKKERFSLILESASTNQTSMYLCASSFVAGGTGELFFGEGSRLTVL.

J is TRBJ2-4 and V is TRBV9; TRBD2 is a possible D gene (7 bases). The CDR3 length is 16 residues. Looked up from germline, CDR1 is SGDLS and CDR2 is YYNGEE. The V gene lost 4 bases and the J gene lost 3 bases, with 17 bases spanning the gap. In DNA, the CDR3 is TGTGCCAGCAGCACCCGCGGGGGCCAGGACAAAAACATTCAGTACTTC. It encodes CASSTRGGQDKNIQYF.

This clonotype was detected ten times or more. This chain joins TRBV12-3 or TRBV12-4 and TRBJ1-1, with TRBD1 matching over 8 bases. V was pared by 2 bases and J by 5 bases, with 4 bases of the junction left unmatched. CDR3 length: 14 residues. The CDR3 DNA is TGTGCCAGCAGTTTACAGGGGGCGTTGACTGAAGCTTTCTTT. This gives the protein CASSLQGALTEAFF.

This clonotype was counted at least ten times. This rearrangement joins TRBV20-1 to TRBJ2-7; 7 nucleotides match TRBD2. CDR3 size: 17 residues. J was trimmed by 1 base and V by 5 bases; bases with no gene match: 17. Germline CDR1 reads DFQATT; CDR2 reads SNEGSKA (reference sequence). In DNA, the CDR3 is TGCAGTGCTCCGAAGGCGAGAGGGAGCGGGGAGTCCTACGAGCAGTACTTC. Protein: CSAPKARGSGESYEQYF.

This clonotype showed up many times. The CDR3 loop reads CASYGRESGRNTEAFF. The CDR3 DNA is TGCGCCAGCTACGGAAGGGAATCGGGGAGAAACACTGAAGCTTTCTTT. V is TRBV5-1 and J is TRBJ1-1; D gene unclear. From germline, CDR1 is SGHRS and CDR2 YFSETQ. This CDR3 contains 16 residues. Trimming stripped 7 bases from V and 2 bases from J, with 21 bases between.

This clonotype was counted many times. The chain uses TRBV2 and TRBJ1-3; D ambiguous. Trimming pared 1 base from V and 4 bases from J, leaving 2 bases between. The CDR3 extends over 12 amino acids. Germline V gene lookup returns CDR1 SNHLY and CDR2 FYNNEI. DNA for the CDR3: TGTGCCAGCAGTGAAGACGGAAACACCATATATTTT. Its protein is CASSEDGNTIYF. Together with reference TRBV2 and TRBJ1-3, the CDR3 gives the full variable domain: EPEVTQTPSHQVTQMGQEVILRCVPISNHLYFYWYRQILGQKVEFLVSFYNNEISEKSEIFDDQFSVERPDGSNFTLKIRSTKLEDSAMYFCASSEDGNTIYFGEGSWLTVV.

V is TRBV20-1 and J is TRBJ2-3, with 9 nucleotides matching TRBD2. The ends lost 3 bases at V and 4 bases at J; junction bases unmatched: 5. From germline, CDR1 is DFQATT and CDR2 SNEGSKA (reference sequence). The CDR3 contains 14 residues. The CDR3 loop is CSARRGGASDTQYF. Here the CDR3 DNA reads TGCAGTGCTAGGCGGGGGGGCGCATCAGATACGCAGTATTTT.

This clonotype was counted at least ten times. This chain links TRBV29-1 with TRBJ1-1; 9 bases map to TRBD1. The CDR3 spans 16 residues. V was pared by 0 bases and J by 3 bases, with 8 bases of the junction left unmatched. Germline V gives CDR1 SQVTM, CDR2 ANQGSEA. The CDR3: CSVEDLGQGHYTEAFF. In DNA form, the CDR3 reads TGCAGCGTTGAAGATCTCGGACAGGGGCACTACACTGAAGCTTTCTTT.

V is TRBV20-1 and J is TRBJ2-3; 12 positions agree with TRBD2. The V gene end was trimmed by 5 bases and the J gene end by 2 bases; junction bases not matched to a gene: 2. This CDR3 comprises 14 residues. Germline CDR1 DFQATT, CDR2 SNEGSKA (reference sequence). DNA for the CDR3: TGCAGTGCTGGACTAGCGGGGAACACAGATACGCAGTATTTT. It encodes CSAGLAGNTDTQYF.

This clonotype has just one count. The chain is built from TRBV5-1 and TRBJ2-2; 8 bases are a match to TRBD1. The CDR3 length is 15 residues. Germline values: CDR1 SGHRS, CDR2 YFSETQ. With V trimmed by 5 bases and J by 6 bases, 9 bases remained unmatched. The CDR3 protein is CASRITGGVSGELFF. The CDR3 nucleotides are TGCGCCAGCAGGATTACAGGGGGAGTATCCGGGGAGCTGTTTTTT.

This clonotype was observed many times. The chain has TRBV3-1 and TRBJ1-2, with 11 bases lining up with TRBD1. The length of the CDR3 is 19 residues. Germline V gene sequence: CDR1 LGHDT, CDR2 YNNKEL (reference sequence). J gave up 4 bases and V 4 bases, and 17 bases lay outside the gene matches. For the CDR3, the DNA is TGTGCCAGCAGCCCGACCTCGGGACAGGGGGTAGTAGTCGGCTATGGCTACACCTTC. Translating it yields CASSPTSGQGVVVGYGYTF.

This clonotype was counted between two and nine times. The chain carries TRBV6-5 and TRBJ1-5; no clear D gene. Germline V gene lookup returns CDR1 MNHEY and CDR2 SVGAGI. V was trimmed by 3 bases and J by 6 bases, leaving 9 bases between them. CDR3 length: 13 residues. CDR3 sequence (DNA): TGTGCCAGCAGTTATAAAGTAGGTCAGCCCCAGCATTTT. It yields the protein CASSYKVGQPQHF.

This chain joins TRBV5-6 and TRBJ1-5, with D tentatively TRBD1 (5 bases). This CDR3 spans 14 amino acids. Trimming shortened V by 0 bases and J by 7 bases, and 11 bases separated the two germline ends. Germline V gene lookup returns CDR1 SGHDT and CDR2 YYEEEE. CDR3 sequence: CASSLAGIAQPQHF. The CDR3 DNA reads TGTGCCAGCAGCTTGGCAGGGATTGCACAGCCCCAGCATTTT. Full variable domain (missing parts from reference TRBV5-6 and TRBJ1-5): DAGVTQSPTHLIKTRGQQVTLRCSPKSGHDTVSWYQQALGQGPQFIFQYYEEEERQRGNFPDRFSGHQFPNYSSELNVNALLLGDSALYLCASSLAGIAQPQHFGDGTRLSIL.

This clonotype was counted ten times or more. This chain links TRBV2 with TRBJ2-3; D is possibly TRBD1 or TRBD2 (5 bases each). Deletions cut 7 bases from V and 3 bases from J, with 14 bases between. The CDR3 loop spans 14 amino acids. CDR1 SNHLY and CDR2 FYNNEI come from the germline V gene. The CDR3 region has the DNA TGTGCCAGCACCACGGGACGTGGGACAGATACGCAGTATTTT. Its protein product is CASTTGRGTDTQYF.

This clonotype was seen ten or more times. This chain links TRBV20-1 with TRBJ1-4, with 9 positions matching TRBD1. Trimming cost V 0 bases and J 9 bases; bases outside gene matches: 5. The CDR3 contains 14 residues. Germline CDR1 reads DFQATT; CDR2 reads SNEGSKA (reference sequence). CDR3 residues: CSARDLTGGQKLFF. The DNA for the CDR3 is TGCAGTGCTAGAGATCTGACAGGGGGGCAAAAACTGTTTTTT.

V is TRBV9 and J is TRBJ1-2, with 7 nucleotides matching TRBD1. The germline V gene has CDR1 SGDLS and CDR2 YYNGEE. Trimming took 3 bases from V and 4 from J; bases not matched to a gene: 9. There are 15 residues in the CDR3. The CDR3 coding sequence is TGTGCCAGCAGCGCCTGGGACAGCTTAGCCTATGGCTACACCTTC. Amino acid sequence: CASSAWDSLAYGYTF.

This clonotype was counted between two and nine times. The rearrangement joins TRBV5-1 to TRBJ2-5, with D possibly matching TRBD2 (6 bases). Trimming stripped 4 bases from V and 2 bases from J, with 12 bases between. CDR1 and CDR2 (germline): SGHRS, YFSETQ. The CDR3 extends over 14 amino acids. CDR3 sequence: CASSPSGVQETQYF. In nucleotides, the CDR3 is TGCGCCAGCAGCCCGTCGGGGGTTCAAGAGACCCAGTACTTC.

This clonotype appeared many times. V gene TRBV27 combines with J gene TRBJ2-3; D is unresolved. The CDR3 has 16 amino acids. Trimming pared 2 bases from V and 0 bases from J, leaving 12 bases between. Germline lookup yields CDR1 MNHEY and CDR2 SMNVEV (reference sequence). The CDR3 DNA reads TGTGCCAGCAGTTTACAGGCCGTCTCTAGCACAGATACGCAGTATTTT. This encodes CASSLQAVSSTDTQYF.